This T cell receptor (beta chain) came from a study of graft-versus-host responses after intestinal transplantation. The overall study: As for transplant type, recipients had multivisceral, liver-intestinal, or isolated intestinal grafts. Recipients were all induced with anti-thymocyte globulin, then given tacrolimus and steroids for about 3 years. Regarding the study as a whole: Investigators detected GvH clones in recipient marrow, with some emerging earlier in ileum or blood.

Germline V gene data show CDR1 as MDHEN and CDR2 as SYDVKM. The CDR3 extends over 13 amino acids. V shed 5 bases and J 6 bases; nucleotides not matched to a gene: 6. On this clone: What it binds is unknown.

Profiled with immunoSEQ multiplex PCR; TCRdb holds only in-frame clones, not every one. The sample yields over 10,000 clones, approximately 88% seen once. Material: PBMCs, obtained around 300 days after intestinal transplant. This TCR was sampled from a human patient who received an intestinal transplant, so some T cells may come from the graft donor. The rearrangement uses TRBV28 and TRBJ2-7; 8 bases line up with TRBD1. CDR3 in amino acids: CASSPRTGGEQYF. The CDR3 bases are TGTGCCAGCAGTCCACGTACAGGGGGCGAGCAGTACTTC.